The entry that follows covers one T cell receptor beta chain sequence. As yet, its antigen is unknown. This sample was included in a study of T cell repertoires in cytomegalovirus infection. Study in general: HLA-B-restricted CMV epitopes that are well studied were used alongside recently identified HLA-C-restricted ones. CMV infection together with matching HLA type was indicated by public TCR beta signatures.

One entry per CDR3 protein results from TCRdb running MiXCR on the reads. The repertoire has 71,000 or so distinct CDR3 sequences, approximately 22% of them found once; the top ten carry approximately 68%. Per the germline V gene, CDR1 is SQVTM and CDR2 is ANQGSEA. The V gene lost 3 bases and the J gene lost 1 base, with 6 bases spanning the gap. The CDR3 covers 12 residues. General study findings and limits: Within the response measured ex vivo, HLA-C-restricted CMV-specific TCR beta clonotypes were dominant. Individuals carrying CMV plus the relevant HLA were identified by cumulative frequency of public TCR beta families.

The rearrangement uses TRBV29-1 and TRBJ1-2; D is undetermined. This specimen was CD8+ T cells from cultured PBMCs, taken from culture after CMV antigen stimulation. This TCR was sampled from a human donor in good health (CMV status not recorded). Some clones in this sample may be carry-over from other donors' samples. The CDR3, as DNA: TGCAGCGTTGAGGGGTATAACTATGGCTACACCTTC. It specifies CSVEGYNYGYTF.